This record looks at one TCR beta chain sequence and its context. Samples came from healthy bone marrow donors. Primers included in the PCR were 60 Vbeta and 13 Jbeta primers. Generated by immunoSEQ multiplex PCR, the TCRdb table keeps only in-frame clones and is missing some. The data show around 200,000 clones, about 80% seen once. These data originate in a study of cytomegalovirus exposure and HLA in healthy donors. Overall study context: From about 179 million T cells, an earlier analysis saw 100 million to 140 million unique TCR beta sequences.

The sample was PBMCs. The origin of this receptor is a middle-aged man in good health and CMV-seronegative.

CDR3 nucleotides: TGCGCCAGCAGCCCTGACAGTAACACCGGGGAGCTGTTTTTT. This gives the protein CASSPDSNTGELFF. The V gene is TRBV4-3, the J gene TRBJ2-2, with a weak D call TRBD1 (5 bases). Trimming removed 4 bases at V and 2 bases at J, with 8 bases between. Germline CDR1 and CDR2: LGHNA and YSLEER. The CDR3 is 14 residues long.